The 17 T cell receptor beta chains below come from one sample, sequenced in a study of cytomegalovirus exposure and HLA in healthy donors. With 60 Vbeta and 13 Jbeta primers, the PCR was carried out. TCRdb's table, derived via immunoSEQ multiplex PCR, lists solely in-frame clones and lacks some. The data show 130,000 to 150,000 clones, roughly three quarters seen once. The sample taken for sequencing was PBMCs. Receptors were obtained from a woman aged 45-65 years in good health and CMV-seronegative.

The V gene is TRBV5-5, the J gene TRBJ1-6; 7 bases map to TRBD1. Germline V gene data show CDR1 as SGHKS and CDR2 as YYEKEE (reference sequence). Trimming took 4 bases from V and 7 from J; bases not matched to a gene: 5. The CDR3 is 14 residues long. The CDR3 nucleotides are TGTGCCAGCAGCCTTGACAGGGCCAATTCACCCCTCCACTTT. Its translation: CASSLDRANSPLHF. The complete variable domain, with remaining parts taken from reference TRBV5-5 and TRBJ1-6, reads DAGVTQSPTHLIKTRGQQVTLRCSPISGHKSVSWYQQVLGQGPQFIFQYYEKEERGRGNFPDRFSARQFPNYSSELNVNALLLGDSALYLCASSLDRANSPLHFGNGTRLTVT.

This clone has only a few counts. This chain uses TRBV11-3 with TRBJ2-5; the match to TRBD1 covers 7 bases. The CDR3 has 13 residues. Germline V lookup: CDR1 SGHNT, CDR2 YENEEA. V lost 5 bases, J lost 5 bases, and 5 bases stayed unmatched. CDR3 in DNA: TGTGCCAGCAGCCTTACAGGGGTGGAGACCCAGTACTTC. It translates to CASSLTGVETQYF.

The chain recombines TRBV13 with TRBJ2-1; 11 nucleotides agree with TRBD2. This CDR3 is built from 20 residues. Germline CDR1 is PRHDT and CDR2 is FYEKMQ (reference sequence). With V trimmed by 2 bases and J by 0 bases, 12 bases remained unmatched. CDR3 in DNA: TGTGCCAGCAGCTTAAGGTTGGCTAGCGGGGGGCGAAGCTCCTACAATGAGCAGTTCTTC. Amino acid sequence: CASSLRLASGGRSSYNEQFF.

The rearrangement links TRBV5-1 to TRBJ2-2; D might be TRBD1 (6 bases). V dropped 0 bases and J dropped 0 bases, with 9 bases sitting between them. This CDR3 contains 16 residues. The V gene's germline CDR1 is SGHRS and CDR2 YFSETQ. This chain's CDR3 is CASSLGGTPNTGELFF. CDR3 DNA: TGCGCCAGCAGCTTGGGAGGGACACCGAACACCGGGGAGCTGTTTTTT.

This clone was counted between two and nine times. The chain uses TRBV6-5 and TRBJ1-1; TRBD1 aligns across 8 bases. Germline CDR1 MNHEY, CDR2 SVGAGI. V lost 6 bases to trimming and J lost 1 base; unmatched junction nucleotides: 4. The CDR3 runs to 14 residues. CDR3 nucleotides: TGTGCCAGCAGACCGGACAGGGAGAACACTGAAGCTTTCTTT. It codes for CASRPDRENTEAFF.

This clone was seen a few times. The chain uses TRBV7-2 and TRBJ2-7; the D gene is possibly TRBD1 (6 bases). The CDR3 extends over 14 amino acids. The germline V and J ends were trimmed by 3 bases and 2 bases, with 11 bases remaining between them. Germline CDR1 and CDR2: SGHTA and FQGNSA. CDR3 bases: TGTGCCAGCAGCTTTTTCCAGGGGACCTACGAGCAGTACTTC. Translating gives CASSFFQGTYEQYF. The whole variable domain, filled in from reference TRBV7-2 and TRBJ2-7, reads GAGVSQSPSNKVTEKGKDVELRCDPISGHTALYWYRQSLGQGLEFLIYFQGNSAPDKSGLPSDRFSAERTGGSVSTLTIQRTQQEDSAVYLCASSFFQGTYEQYFGPGTRLTVT.

This sequence joins TRBV9 and TRBJ2-3, with D hard to call. The CDR3 loop spans 12 amino acids. The ends were cut back, 2 bases at V and 4 bases at J, with 5 bases in the middle. CDR1 and CDR2 from the germline V gene are SGDLS and YYNGEE. The DNA of the CDR3 is TGTGCCAGCAGCGTTTTCGCAGATACGCAGTATTTT. Encoded protein: CASSVFADTQYF.

J is TRBJ2-2 and V is TRBV11-3; D possibly corresponds to TRBD2 (5 bases). The V gene lost 2 bases and the J gene lost 1 base, with 8 bases spanning the gap. Germline V CDR1 and CDR2: SGHNT, YENEEA. The CDR3 has 15 amino acids. The CDR3 sequence is CASSLTRGNTGELFF. The CDR3 DNA reads as TGTGCCAGCAGCTTAACCCGGGGGAACACCGGGGAGCTGTTTTTT.

The gene calls are TRBV30 and TRBJ1-4; D may be TRBD1 (6 bases). This CDR3 comprises 16 residues. Trimming removed 5 bases from V and 5 bases from J, with 21 bases in between. Germline CDR1 and CDR2: GTSNPN and SVGIG (reference sequence). The DNA for the CDR3 is TGTGCCTGGGGTATCGGGACACCTCGAGGGAATGAAAAACTGTTTTTT. This translates into CAWGIGTPRGNEKLFF.

This chain links TRBV18 with TRBJ2-1; 11 positions match TRBD1. The CDR3 length is 17 residues. Germline assignment: CDR1 KGHSH and CDR2 LQKENI. The junction had 7 bases not matched to a gene; V was cut back by 1 base and J by 5 bases. For the CDR3, the DNA is TGTGCCAGCTCACCACGTACGGGACAGGGGGAAAACAATGAGCAGTTCTTC. It translates to CASSPRTGQGENNEQFF. The entire variable domain, with the rest obtained from reference TRBV18 and TRBJ2-1, is as follows: NAGVMQNPRHLVRRRGQEARLRCSPMKGHSHVYWYRQLPEEGLKFMVYLQKENIIDESGMPKERFSAEFPKEGPSILRIQQVVRGDSAAYFCASSPRTGQGENNEQFFGPGTRLTVL.

The J gene is TRBJ1-4, the V gene TRBV6-1; D is perhaps TRBD1 (6 bases). This CDR3 contains 15 residues. The V gene lost 0 bases and the J gene lost 6 bases, with 11 bases spanning the gap. The V gene's germline CDR1 is MNHNS and CDR2 SASEGT. The CDR3 DNA reads as TGTGCCAGCAGTGAAGCGCAGGGGCGAGATGAAAAACTGTTTTTT. Its protein is CASSEAQGRDEKLFF.

The gene calls are TRBV6-1 and TRBJ2-1; TRBD2 might be the D (7 bases). Germline CDR1 is MNHNS and CDR2 is SASEGT. The CDR3 extends over 16 amino acids. V lost 3 bases, J lost 9 bases, and 21 bases lay in between. The CDR3 sequence is CASSDLWRGGRGEQFF. The CDR3, as DNA: TGTGCCAGCAGTGACCTTTGGAGGGGGGGCAGGGGTGAGCAGTTCTTC.

The gene calls are TRBV19 and TRBJ2-2, with D unclear. This CDR3 has 15 residues. Trimming removed 1 base from V and 1 base from J, with 7 bases in between. CDR1 and CDR2 (germline): LNHDA, SQIVND (reference sequence). The CDR3 DNA sequence: TGTGCCAGTAGTATAGCCCCAGGGAACACCGGGGAGCTGTTTTTT. Its translation is CASSIAPGNTGELFF.

A few counts support this clone. This chain links TRBV5-4 with TRBJ1-6, with 12 bases fitting TRBD1. V lost 0 bases, J lost 10 bases, and 5 bases stayed unmatched. The CDR3 has 16 residues. Germline CDR1 and CDR2: SGHNT and YYREEE (reference sequence). The CDR3 protein is CASSLGLGQGASPLHF. The CDR3, as DNA: TGTGCCAGCAGCTTGGGTCTGGGACAGGGGGCATCACCCCTCCACTTT.

This sequence joins TRBV4-1 and TRBJ1-2; 8 bases are shared with TRBD1. V gave up 5 bases and J gave up 2 bases; unmatched junction bases: 7. The CDR3 contains 15 residues. Germline CDR1 MGHRA, CDR2 YSYEKL. CDR3 in DNA: TGCGCCAGCAGCACCCCAGGGGGCGACAACTATGGCTACACCTTC. Amino acids: CASSTPGGDNYGYTF.

The chain joins TRBV7-9 to TRBJ2-1, with 12 bases aligning to TRBD2. With 4 bases clipped from V and 3 bases from J, the junction kept 10 bases outside the gene matches. Germline-derived CDR1 and CDR2 are SEHNR and FQNEAQ (reference sequence). The CDR3 runs to 18 residues. CDR3 DNA: TGTGCCAGCAGCTCTCCTACTAGCGGGGGGCCCTACTACAATGAGCAGTTCTTC. Encoded protein: CASSSPTSGGPYYNEQFF.

J is TRBJ1-6 and V is TRBV6-1; no firm D call. The CDR3 loop spans 16 amino acids. Trimming stripped 2 bases from V and 7 bases from J, with 15 bases between. Germline CDR1 reads MNHNS; CDR2 reads SASEGT. CDR3 sequence (DNA): TGTGCCAGCAGTGAACCCCGGAGGGTCTACAATTCACCCCTCCACTTT. It codes for CASSEPRRVYNSPLHF.